The 13 T cell receptor beta chains given below trace back to one sample, sequenced in a study of cytomegalovirus exposure and HLA in healthy donors. The PCR made use of 60 Vbeta and 13 Jbeta primers. Produced via immunoSEQ multiplex PCR; TCRdb's table is partial and in-frame only. The table has approximately 200,000 clones, around 80% seen once; the top ten hold 4.4%. Sample: PBMCs. These receptors were obtained from a woman aged 25-40 years in good health and CMV-seropositive.

Only a few counts were recorded for this clone. The chain recombines TRBV2 with TRBJ1-4, with 11 bases matching TRBD1. The CDR3 consists of 15 residues. With 6 bases clipped from V and 8 bases from J, the junction kept 8 bases outside the gene matches. Germline lookup yields CDR1 SNHLY and CDR2 FYNNEI. The CDR3 protein is CASRFGRTGGEKLFF. In nucleotides, the CDR3 is TGTGCCAGCAGATTTGGGAGGACAGGGGGCGAAAAACTGTTTTTT.

This clone was counted a few times. The rearrangement joins TRBV7-6 to TRBJ1-3, with D possibly being TRBD1 (5 bases). The germline gives CDR1 SGHVS, CDR2 FNYEAQ. Trimming cost V 5 bases and J 0 bases, with 20 bases left between them. This CDR3 comprises 18 residues. The CDR3 region is CASSPIAAQGYSGNTIYF. DNA of the CDR3: TGTGCCAGCAGCCCGATAGCGGCCCAGGGTTACTCTGGAAACACCATATATTTT.

The chain's CDR3 is CASSLTGSREQYF. Written as DNA, the CDR3 is TGTGCCAGCAGCTTAACAGGGTCGAGGGAGCAGTACTTC. The chain has TRBV7-9 and TRBJ2-7; D might be TRBD1 (6 bases). The CDR3 is 13 residues long. Germline CDR1 SEHNR, CDR2 FQNEAQ (reference sequence). Trimming took 2 bases from V and 7 from J, leaving 12 bases between them.

The chain recombines TRBV6-1 with TRBJ2-1; 7 nucleotides line up with TRBD1. The V gene end was trimmed by 7 bases and the J gene end by 4 bases; junction bases not matched to a gene: 4. The CDR3 has 13 amino acids. Germline CDR1 MNHNS, CDR2 SASEGT. The CDR3 coding sequence is TGTGCCAGCATCCAGGGGGTTTACAATGAGCAGTTCTTC. Amino acids: CASIQGVYNEQFF.

The V call is TRBV9, the J call TRBJ1-2; a possible D gene is TRBD1 (6 bases). With 3 bases removed from V and 4 bases from J, the gap between germline ends came to 16 bases. The length of the CDR3 is 15 residues. Per germline, CDR1 SGDLS and CDR2 YYNGEE. Here the CDR3 DNA reads TGTGCCAGCAGCGCCTCCTTACAGGGCTTCTATGGCTACACCTTC. Translating it yields CASSASLQGFYGYTF.

This chain links TRBV7-2 with TRBJ1-1, with 7 bases lining up with TRBD1. The length of the CDR3 is 17 residues. Germline-derived CDR1 and CDR2 are SGHTA and FQGNSA. The junction had 16 bases not matched to a gene; V was cut back by 0 bases and J by 9 bases. CDR3: CASSLAPGTVLLPKAFF. CDR3 in DNA: TGTGCCAGCAGCTTAGCCCCGGGGACAGTCCTCCTTCCCAAAGCTTTCTTT. The variable domain in full, with the rest retrieved from reference TRBV7-2 and TRBJ1-1, is GAGVSQSPSNKVTEKGKDVELRCDPISGHTALYWYRQSLGQGLEFLIYFQGNSAPDKSGLPSDRFSAERTGGSVSTLTIQRTQQEDSAVYLCASSLAPGTVLLPKAFFGQGTRLTVV.

The gene calls are TRBV7-2 and TRBJ1-1; D unclear. The CDR3 runs 13 residues. The V and J ends lost 3 bases and 4 bases respectively, with 9 bases between them. Germline V gene sequence: CDR1 SGHTA, CDR2 FQGNSA. CDR3 in amino acids: CASSFDGSTEAFF. The CDR3 coding sequence is TGTGCCAGCAGCTTCGATGGGAGCACTGAAGCTTTCTTT.

This clone has only one observation. The V and J genes are TRBV9 and TRBJ2-5, with TRBD2 identical over 10 bases. The germline V gene encodes CDR1 SGDLS and CDR2 YYNGEE. V shed 0 bases, J shed 4 bases, and the junction held 3 bases outside the gene matches. The CDR3 length is 15 residues. The CDR3 nucleotides are TGTGCCAGCAGCGTAGAATTAGCGGGAGGAGAGACCCAGTACTTC. Translated, it gives CASSVELAGGETQYF.

This clone was seen once. The chain is built from TRBV27 and TRBJ2-7; TRBD1 aligns across 8 bases. Unmatched junction bases numbered 7, after V lost 2 bases and J lost 4 bases. In germline, CDR1 is MNHEY, CDR2 SMNVEV (reference sequence). This CDR3 has 15 residues. The CDR3 spells CASSLITGGRYEQYF. CDR3 DNA: TGTGCCAGCAGTTTAATCACAGGGGGTAGGTACGAGCAGTACTTC.

The gene calls are TRBV27 and TRBJ1-5; TRBD1 is a possible D gene (5 bases). CDR3 length: 14 amino acids. CDR1 MNHEY and CDR2 SMNVEV come from the germline V gene (reference sequence). V was trimmed by 6 bases and J by 10 bases, leaving 19 bases between them. DNA for the CDR3: TGTGCCAGCAGCAAGTTCGGACACACAGGACCCCAGCATTTT. It yields the protein CASSKFGHTGPQHF.

This sequence joins TRBV27 and TRBJ2-7; a possible D gene is TRBD2 (5 bases). Between the trimmed V and J ends, which lost 3 bases and 1 base, there was a span of 13 bases. The CDR3 has 15 amino acids. The germline gives CDR1 MNHEY, CDR2 SMNVEV (reference sequence). The CDR3 nucleotides are TGTGCCAGCAGTTTTCGGGGAAAGGCATCCTACGAGCAGTACTTC. Translated: CASSFRGKASYEQYF.

The chain employs TRBV7-9 and TRBJ2-3; D perhaps matches TRBD1 (7 bases). The CDR3 extends over 14 amino acids. Looked up from germline, CDR1 is SEHNR and CDR2 is FQNEAQ (reference sequence). Deletions cut 5 bases from V and 5 bases from J, with 14 bases between. The CDR3 nucleotides read TGTGCCAGCAGCCTAAACCAGGGGGGAGATACGCAGTATTTT. Its translation is CASSLNQGGDTQYF. Full variable domain (missing parts from reference TRBV7-9 and TRBJ2-3): DTGVSQNPRHKITKRGQNVTFRCDPISEHNRLYWYRQTLGQGPEFLTYFQNEAQLEKSRLLSDRFSAERPKGSFSTLEIQRTEQGDSAMYLCASSLNQGGDTQYFGPGTRLTVL.

The chain recombines TRBV5-4 with TRBJ1-1, with D unclear. CDR3 length equals 15 residues. Trimming stripped 3 bases from V and 1 base from J, with 13 bases between. The V gene's germline CDR1 is SGHNT and CDR2 YYREEE (reference sequence). The CDR3: CASSSLGGPNTEAFF. The CDR3 bases are TGTGCCAGCAGCTCCCTTGGAGGGCCGAACACTGAAGCTTTCTTT.